Listed below are T cell receptor beta chains from one sample, sequenced in a study of blood T cell repertoires in COVID-19. Clones were read by immunoSEQ multiplex PCR, and TCRdb kept only the in-frame ones, dropping some. This table has approximately 200,000 clones, under 90% appearing once. Material for sequencing was peripheral blood. These receptors all stem from a woman older than 75 with COVID-19, enrolled during active disease. Each CDR3 is given without its conserved first and last residue. Fields, in order: V gene, J gene, D gene, CDR3 protein. D genes are given only for firm matches.

TRBV10-3,TRBJ2-2,TRBD2,AISELAGGYANTGELF
TRBV27,TRBJ1-1,-,ASSLGAREAAF
TRBV15,TRBJ1-5,TRBD1,ATSSRQGYQPQH
TRBV7-2,TRBJ2-3,TRBD1,ASSLGQGPDTQY
TRBV12-3/TRBV12-4,TRBJ1-2,-,ASNFDRLYGYT
TRBV6-5,TRBJ2-1,TRBD2,ASGLTSGGYNEQF
TRBV3-1/TRBV3-2,TRBJ1-2,TRBD1,ASSDRDPARGYT
TRBV6-1,TRBJ2-1,-,ASSESRGDNEQF
TRBV5-1,TRBJ2-3,TRBD2,ASSQGLAGRGYTQY
TRBV5-8,TRBJ1-4,TRBD1,ASSQGQINEKLF
TRBV5-1,TRBJ1-1,-,ASSRYQGNTEAF
TRBV19,TRBJ1-2,-,ASSIGAIDYGYT
TRBV7-3,TRBJ1-6,-,ASSLTLKRPLH
TRBV6-5,TRBJ2-4,TRBD1,ASRGTALAKNIQY
TRBV4-1,TRBJ1-2,-,ASSQEGSGYYGYT
TRBV18,TRBJ1-5,TRBD1,ASSPDRGGNQPQH
TRBV7-2,TRBJ2-3,TRBD2,ASSLPGGGTDTQY